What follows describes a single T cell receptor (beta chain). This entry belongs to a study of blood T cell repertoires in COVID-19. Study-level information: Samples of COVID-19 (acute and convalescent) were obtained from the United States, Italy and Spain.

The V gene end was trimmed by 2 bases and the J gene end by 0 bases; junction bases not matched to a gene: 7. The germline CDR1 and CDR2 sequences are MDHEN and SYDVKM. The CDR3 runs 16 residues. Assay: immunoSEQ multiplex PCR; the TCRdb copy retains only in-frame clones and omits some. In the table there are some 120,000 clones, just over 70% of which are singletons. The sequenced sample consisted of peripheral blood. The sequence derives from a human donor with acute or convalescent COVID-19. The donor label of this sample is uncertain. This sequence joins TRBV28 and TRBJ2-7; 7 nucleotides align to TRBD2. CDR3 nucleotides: TGTGCCAGCAGTTTACACGGGGAGGGGAGCTCCTACGAGCAGTACTTC. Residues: CASSLHGEGSSYEQYF.